This T cell receptor (delta chain) was found in a study of gamma-delta T cells after stem cell transplantation (dated by TCRdb to about 2016). The CDR3 goes from the cysteine to the phenylalanine over 21 residues. CDR3 DNA is the only sequence kept; it has 63 bases, read in frame from the first base. As encoded in the germline V gene, CDR1 is GEAIGNYY while CDR2 is EKD. Library prep was done by RT-PCR. The reads were generated on an Illumina MiSeq. Via CATT, TCRdb reprocessed the public reads, and rows with identical DNA were then joined. The sample data list some 2,100 delta-chain clones, and less than 2% of these were observed just once. Approximately 17% of the sample rests with the top ten. On this clone itself: The antigen this receptor binds is unknown. A read error may be the cause here, since a much bigger clone is one base away.

This sequence was found in a human donor. It is not recorded whose cells these are; they may come from a transplant donor. Here the chain combines TRDV2 and TRDJ1; 9 central bases correspond to TRDD3. What was sequenced was gamma-delta T cells. The nucleotide sequence reads as follows: TGTGCCTGTGACACCGTACGCTCCTACTGGGGGACCGAATGGGGCACCAATAAACTCATCTTT. It translates to CACDTVRSYWGTEWGTNKLIF.